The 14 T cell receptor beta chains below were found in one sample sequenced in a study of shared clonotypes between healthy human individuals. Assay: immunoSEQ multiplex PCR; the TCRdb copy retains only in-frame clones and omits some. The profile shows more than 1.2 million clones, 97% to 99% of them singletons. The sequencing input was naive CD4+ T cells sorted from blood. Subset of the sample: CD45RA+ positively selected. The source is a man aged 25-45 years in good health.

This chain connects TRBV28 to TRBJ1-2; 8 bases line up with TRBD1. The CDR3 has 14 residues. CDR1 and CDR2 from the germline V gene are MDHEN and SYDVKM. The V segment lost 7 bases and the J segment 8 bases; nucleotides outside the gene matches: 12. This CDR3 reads CASKGGDRGGGYTF. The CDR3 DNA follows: TGTGCCAGCAAGGGGGGTGACAGGGGTGGAGGCTACACCTTC.

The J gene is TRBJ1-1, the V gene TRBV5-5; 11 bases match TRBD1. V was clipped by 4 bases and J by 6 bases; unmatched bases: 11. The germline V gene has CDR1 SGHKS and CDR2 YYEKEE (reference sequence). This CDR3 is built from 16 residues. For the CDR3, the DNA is TGTGCCAGCAGCCTATTCGGACAGGGGGCGAAGGCTGAAGCTTTCTTT. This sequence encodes CASSLFGQGAKAEAFF.

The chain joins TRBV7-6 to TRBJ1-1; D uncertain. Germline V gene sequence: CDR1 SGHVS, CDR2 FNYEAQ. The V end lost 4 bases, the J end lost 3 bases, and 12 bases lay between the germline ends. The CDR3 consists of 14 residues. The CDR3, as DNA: TGTGCCAGCAGCTCGGGGAGCTGGGACACTGAAGCTTTCTTT. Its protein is CASSSGSWDTEAFF.

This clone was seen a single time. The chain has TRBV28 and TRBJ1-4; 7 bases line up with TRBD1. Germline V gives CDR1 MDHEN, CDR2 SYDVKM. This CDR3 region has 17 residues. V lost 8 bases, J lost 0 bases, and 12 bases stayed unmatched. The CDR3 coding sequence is TGTGCCAGCTGGGGCAGGGGGTCCCTCTCAACTAATGAAAAACTGTTTTTT. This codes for CASWGRGSLSTNEKLFF.

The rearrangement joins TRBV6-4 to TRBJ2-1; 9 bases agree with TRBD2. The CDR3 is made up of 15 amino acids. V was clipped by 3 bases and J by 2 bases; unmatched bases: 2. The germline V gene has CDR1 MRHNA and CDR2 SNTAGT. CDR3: CASSEVAGAYNEQFF. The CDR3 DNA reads TGTGCCAGCAGTGAGGTAGCGGGAGCCTACAATGAGCAGTTCTTC.

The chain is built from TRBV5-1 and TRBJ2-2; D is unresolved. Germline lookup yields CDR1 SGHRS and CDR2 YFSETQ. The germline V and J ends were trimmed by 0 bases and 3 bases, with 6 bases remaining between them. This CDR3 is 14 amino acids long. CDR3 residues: CASSLDAYTGELFF. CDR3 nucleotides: TGCGCCAGCAGCTTGGACGCTTACACCGGGGAGCTGTTTTTT.

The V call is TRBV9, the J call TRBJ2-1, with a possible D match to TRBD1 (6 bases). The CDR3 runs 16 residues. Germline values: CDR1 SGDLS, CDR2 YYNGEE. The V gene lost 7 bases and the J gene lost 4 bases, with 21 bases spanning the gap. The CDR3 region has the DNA TGTGCCAGCGGGCCTCATAGGCAGGGGCGGTACAATGAGCAGTTCTTC. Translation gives CASGPHRQGRYNEQFF.

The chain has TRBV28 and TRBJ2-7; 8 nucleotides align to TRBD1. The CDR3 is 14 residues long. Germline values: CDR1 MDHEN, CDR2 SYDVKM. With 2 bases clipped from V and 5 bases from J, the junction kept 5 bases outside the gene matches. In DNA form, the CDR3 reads TGTGCCAGCAGTTTAGGCAGGGGGCTAAACGAGCAGTACTTC. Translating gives CASSLGRGLNEQYF.

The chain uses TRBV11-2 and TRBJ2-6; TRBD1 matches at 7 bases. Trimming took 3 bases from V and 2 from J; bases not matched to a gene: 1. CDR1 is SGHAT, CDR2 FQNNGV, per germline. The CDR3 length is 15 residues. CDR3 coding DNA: TGTGCCAGCAGCTTCCAGGGGGCTGGGGCCAACGTCCTGACTTTC. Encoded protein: CASSFQGAGANVLTF.

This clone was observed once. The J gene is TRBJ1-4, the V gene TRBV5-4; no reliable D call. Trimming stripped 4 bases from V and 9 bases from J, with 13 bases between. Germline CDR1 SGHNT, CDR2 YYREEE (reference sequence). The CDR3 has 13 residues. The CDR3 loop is CASSVEHGQKLFF. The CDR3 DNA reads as TGTGCCAGCAGCGTTGAGCACGGACAAAAACTGTTTTTT. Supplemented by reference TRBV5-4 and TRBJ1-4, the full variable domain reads ETGVTQSPTHLIKTRGQQVTLRCSSQSGHNTVSWYQQALGQGPQFIFQYYREEENGRGNFPPRFSGLQFPNYSSELNVNALELDDSALYLCASSVEHGQKLFFGSGTQLSVL.

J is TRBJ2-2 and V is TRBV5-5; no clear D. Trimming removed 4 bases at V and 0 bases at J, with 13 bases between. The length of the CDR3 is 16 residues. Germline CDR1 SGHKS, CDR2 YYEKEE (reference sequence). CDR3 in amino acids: CASSAQGFANTGELFF. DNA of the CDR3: TGTGCCAGCAGCGCTCAAGGCTTCGCGAACACCGGGGAGCTGTTTTTT. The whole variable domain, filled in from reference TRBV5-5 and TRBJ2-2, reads DAGVTQSPTHLIKTRGQQVTLRCSPISGHKSVSWYQQVLGQGPQFIFQYYEKEERGRGNFPDRFSARQFPNYSSELNVNALLLGDSALYLCASSAQGFANTGELFFGEGSRLTVL.

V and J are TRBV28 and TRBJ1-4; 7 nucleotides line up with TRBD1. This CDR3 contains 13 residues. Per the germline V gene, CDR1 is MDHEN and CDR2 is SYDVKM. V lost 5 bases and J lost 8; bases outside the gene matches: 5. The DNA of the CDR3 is TGTGCCAGCAGTGATAGGGGGCAGGAAAAACTGTTTTTT. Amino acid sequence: CASSDRGQEKLFF.

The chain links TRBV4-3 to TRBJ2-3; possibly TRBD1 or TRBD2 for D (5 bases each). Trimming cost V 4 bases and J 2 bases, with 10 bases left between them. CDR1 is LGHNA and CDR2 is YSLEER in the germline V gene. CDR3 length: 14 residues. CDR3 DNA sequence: TGCGCCAGCAGCCTCCGGGACCACACAGATACGCAGTATTTT. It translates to CASSLRDHTDTQYF.

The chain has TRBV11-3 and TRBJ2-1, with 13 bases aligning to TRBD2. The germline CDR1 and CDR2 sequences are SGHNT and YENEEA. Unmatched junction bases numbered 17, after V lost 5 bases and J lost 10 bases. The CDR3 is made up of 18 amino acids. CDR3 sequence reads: CASSAGSWTSGSTGEQFF. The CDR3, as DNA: TGTGCCAGCAGCGCCGGGAGTTGGACTAGCGGGAGCACAGGGGAGCAGTTCTTC.